A single sample gave rise to the 11 T cell receptor beta chains below, sequenced in a study of T cell changes during pregnancy in multiple sclerosis. The table came from immunoSEQ multiplex PCR; TCRdb's copy has only in-frame clones and leaves some out. The profile shows 50,000 or so clones, approximately 92% of them singletons. This specimen consisted of CD4+ T cells from peripheral blood mononuclear cells, obtained in the third trimester of pregnancy. The receptors were gathered from a female donor with multiple sclerosis, enrolled in a pregnancy study.

The J gene is TRBJ2-5, the V gene TRBV7-9; 7 bases align to TRBD1. Germline CDR1 and CDR2: SEHNR and FQNEAQ (reference sequence). The CDR3 extends over 14 amino acids. With 0 bases clipped from V and 4 bases from J, the junction kept 2 bases outside the gene matches. CDR3 protein: CASSLAAGGETQYF. The CDR3 DNA follows: TGTGCCAGCAGCTTAGCTGCAGGGGGAGAGACCCAGTACTTC.

The gene calls are TRBV11-2 and TRBJ2-5; 14 bases align to TRBD2. The germline gives CDR1 SGHAT, CDR2 FQNNGV. CDR3 length: 16 residues. V lost 5 bases and J lost 4; bases outside the gene matches: 6. The CDR3 DNA reads as TGTGCCAGCAGCCGACTAGCGGGGGGGCGGGGAGAGACCCAGTACTTC. It yields the protein CASSRLAGGRGETQYF.

J is TRBJ1-2 and V is TRBV12-5; 7 positions match TRBD1. Looked up from germline, CDR1 is LGHNT and CDR2 is FRNRAP. V dropped 6 bases and J dropped 8; count of bases not matched to a gene: 9. The CDR3 consists of 13 residues. Written as DNA, the CDR3 is TGTGCTAGTGGAATGACAGGGACTGGAGGCTACACCTTC. It translates to CASGMTGTGGYTF.

V usage is TRBV9 and J usage is TRBJ1-3; a possible D gene is TRBD1 (6 bases). V was pared by 4 bases and J by 4 bases, with 18 bases between. The V gene's germline CDR1 is SGDLS and CDR2 YYNGEE. The CDR3 is made up of 16 amino acids. The CDR3 reads CASSLLGQPGGNTIYF. The CDR3, as DNA: TGTGCCAGCAGCTTACTCGGACAGCCGGGAGGAAACACCATATATTTT.

The gene calls are TRBV6-1 and TRBJ1-2; 8 nucleotides agree with TRBD1. The length of the CDR3 is 14 residues. Germline CDR1 MNHNS, CDR2 SASEGT. The trim removed 6 bases at V and 3 bases at J, leaving 6 bases unmatched. CDR3 coding DNA: TGTGCCAGCAGGGAGGACAGGGCTCACTATGGCTACACCTTC. Its protein is CASREDRAHYGYTF.

This chain connects TRBV7-8 to TRBJ1-2, with TRBD1 matching 9 bases. V shed 5 bases, J shed 4 bases, and the junction held 5 bases outside the gene matches. Per germline, CDR1 SGHVS and CDR2 FQNEAQ. This CDR3 contains 14 residues. This chain's CDR3 is CASSPGQGFYGYTF. DNA of the CDR3: TGTGCCAGCAGCCCGGGACAGGGTTTCTATGGCTACACCTTC.

CDR3 amino acids: CASSFRTGMIGNTIYF. The CDR3 nucleotides are TGTGCCAGCAGCTTTCGGACAGGGATGATAGGAAACACCATATATTTT. The rearrangement uses TRBV7-2 and TRBJ1-3; the match to TRBD1 covers 8 bases. Germline CDR1 SGHTA, CDR2 FQGNSA. Trimming took 3 bases from V and 4 from J; bases not matched to a gene: 8. The CDR3 contains 16 residues.

The J gene is TRBJ2-3, the V gene TRBV7-2; no reliable D call. V shed 5 bases and J shed 4 bases, with 10 bases lying between them. Germline assignment: CDR1 SGHTA and CDR2 FQGNSA. The CDR3 spans 13 residues. The CDR3 protein is CASSRQVADTQYF. The CDR3 DNA reads TGTGCCAGCAGCCGCCAGGTGGCAGATACGCAGTATTTT.

This clone is a singleton in its sample. The rearrangement links TRBV21-1 to TRBJ1-3. TRBV21-1 is listed as a pseudogene. The CDR3 is 15 residues long. The CDR3 sequence: CASSKQLRVRNTIYF. Here the CDR3 DNA reads TGTGCCAGCAGCAAACAGTTGAGGGTTAGAAACACCATATATTTT.

This chain joins TRBV27 and TRBJ1-5; D might be TRBD1 (5 bases). Trimming stripped 3 bases from V and 3 bases from J, with 12 bases between. CDR1 MNHEY and CDR2 SMNVEV come from the germline V gene (reference sequence). This CDR3 contains 15 residues. CDR3 nucleotide sequence: TGTGCCAGCAGTTTTATAGGGGCGAACAATCAGCCCCAGCATTTT. Its protein is CASSFIGANNQPQHF.

The chain employs TRBV9 and TRBJ2-7, with D unclear. Looked up from germline, CDR1 is SGDLS and CDR2 is YYNGEE. V lost 0 bases and J 2 bases, leaving 12 bases between the germline ends. This CDR3 is 15 amino acids long. In DNA, the CDR3 is TGTGCCAGCAGCGTAGGTCCGCACGAGGCCTACGAGCAGTACTTC. Its translation is CASSVGPHEAYEQYF.